One sample yielded the 12 T cell receptor beta chains listed below, sequenced in a study of cytomegalovirus exposure and HLA in healthy donors. Primers included in the PCR were 60 Vbeta and 13 Jbeta primers. Only in-frame clones appear in the TCRdb table, and some are missing; sequencing was by immunoSEQ multiplex PCR. The table has 75,000 to 95,000 clones, roughly four fifths seen once. Material for sequencing was PBMCs. The receptors come from a woman between 18 and 29 years old in good health and CMV-seropositive.

V is TRBV13 and J is TRBJ2-7, with D hard to call. Deletions cut 5 bases from V and 2 bases from J, with 10 bases between. The CDR3 is made up of 13 amino acids. Germline V gene data show CDR1 as PRHDT and CDR2 as FYEKMQ (reference sequence). The CDR3 DNA follows: TGTGCCAGCAGCACCCGACTGGCCTACGAGCAGTACTTC. Translated, it gives CASSTRLAYEQYF.

The chain joins TRBV29-1 to TRBJ1-2, with a tentative D call TRBD1 (5 bases). The V and J ends lost 6 bases and 4 bases respectively, with 12 bases between them. CDR3 length: 12 amino acids. The germline V gene has CDR1 SQVTM and CDR2 ANQGSEA. The DNA of the CDR3 is TGCAGCGTATTGGAGGGGACCTATGGCTACACCTTC. It is translated as CSVLEGTYGYTF.

The chain couples TRBV2 to TRBJ1-2, with unresolved D. Germline V gene sequence: CDR1 SNHLY, CDR2 FYNNEI. CDR3 length: 11 residues. The V and J ends lost 8 bases and 11 bases respectively, with 15 bases between them. CDR3 residues: CASREAVWYTF. CDR3 DNA sequence: TGTGCCAGCCGGGAGGCCGTCTGGTACACCTTC.

The CDR3 nucleotides are TGCGCCAGCAGCGAGTGGACTTTCCAAGAGACCCAGTACTTC. Amino acids: CASSEWTFQETQYF. The chain couples TRBV5-1 to TRBJ2-5; perhaps TRBD2 as D (5 bases). V was trimmed by 4 bases and J by 1 base, leaving 11 bases between them. This CDR3 spans 14 amino acids. The germline V gene has CDR1 SGHRS and CDR2 YFSETQ.

V gene TRBV4-1 combines with J gene TRBJ1-2; D unresolved. The CDR3 is 13 amino acids. In germline, CDR1 is MGHRA, CDR2 YSYEKL. The V gene lost 1 base and the J gene lost 4 bases, with 7 bases spanning the gap. The CDR3 here is CASSQVQSYGYTF. CDR3 nucleotides: TGCGCCAGCAGCCAAGTACAGAGCTATGGCTACACCTTC.

This chain connects TRBV18 to TRBJ2-7; possible D gene TRBD2, 5 bases. This CDR3 is built from 16 residues. CDR1 is KGHSH and CDR2 is LQKENI in the germline V gene. The V end was cut by 6 bases, the J end by 0 bases, with 18 bases between. The CDR3 region has the DNA TGTGCCAGCTCGCCCACCGGGGAAAGCAACTCCTACGAGCAGTACTTC. Translating it yields CASSPTGESNSYEQYF.

The chain carries TRBV7-8 and TRBJ1-2, with TRBD1 matching over 7 bases. The junction had 7 bases not matched to a gene; V was cut back by 1 base and J by 2 bases. The CDR3 has 16 residues. CDR1 SGHVS and CDR2 FQNEAQ come from the germline V gene. The CDR3 here is CASSLVYTDRNYGYTF. The CDR3, as DNA: TGTGCCAGCAGCTTAGTGTACACGGACAGGAACTATGGCTACACCTTC.

V gene TRBV7-9 combines with J gene TRBJ1-1; D is perhaps TRBD1 (5 bases). The CDR3 spans 14 residues. Germline CDR1 and CDR2: SEHNR and FQNEAQ (reference sequence). Trimming left V 5 bases short and J 3 bases short, with 13 bases between. In DNA, the CDR3 is TGTGCCAGCAGCCAGGACACGGCTTACACTGAAGCTTTCTTT. The encoded protein is CASSQDTAYTEAFF. Using reference TRBV7-9 and TRBJ1-1 for the parts outside the CDR3, the full variable domain is DTGVSQNPRHKITKRGQNVTFRCDPISEHNRLYWYRQTLGQGPEFLTYFQNEAQLEKSRLLSDRFSAERPKGSFSTLEIQRTEQGDSAMYLCASSQDTAYTEAFFGQGTRLTVV.

Notes on this clone: The junction departs from germline at one end; a sequencing error may be responsible. The same CDR3 arises from other DNA sequences in this sample as well. This rearrangement joins TRBV9 to TRBJ1-4; no firm D call. This CDR3 has 15 amino acids. CDR1 and CDR2 from the germline V gene are SGDLS and YYNGEE. CDR3 amino acids: CASSVAFTADEKLFF. The CDR3 nucleotides are TGTGCCAGCAGCGTAGCCTTCACAGCCGATGAGAAACTGTTTTTT.

The chain combines TRBV10-2 with TRBJ2-1; maybe TRBD2 (6 bases). This CDR3 contains 13 residues. The V end was cut by 4 bases, the J end by 6 bases, with 10 bases between. The germline gives CDR1 WSHSY, CDR2 SAAADI. Here the CDR3 DNA reads TGCGCCAGCAGTGTCGGGGGTGGCAATGAGCAGTTCTTC. Amino acid sequence: CASSVGGGNEQFF.

The J gene is TRBJ2-7, the V gene TRBV29-1; D is unclear. The CDR3 runs to 12 residues. Germline assignment: CDR1 SQVTM and CDR2 ANQGSEA. Trimming left V 2 bases short and J 2 bases short, with 7 bases between. The CDR3 sequence: CSVELGPYEQYF. CDR3 in DNA: TGCAGCGTTGAACTAGGTCCCTACGAGCAGTACTTC.

V is TRBV7-3 and J is TRBJ2-3; unclear D gene. V was shortened by 2 bases and J by 1 base, with 10 bases between the two germline ends. From germline, CDR1 is SGHTA and CDR2 FQGTGA. CDR3 length: 15 residues. CDR3 sequence reads: CASSLFPRGTDTQYF. As DNA, the CDR3 is TGTGCCAGCAGCTTATTTCCCCGAGGCACAGATACGCAGTATTTT.